The 20 T cell receptor beta chains listed next were all sequenced from one sample in a study of blood T cell repertoires in COVID-19. Using immunoSEQ multiplex PCR, the repertoire was profiled, and TCRdb retains in-frame clones only, with some absent. The sample lists 85,000 to 130,000 clones, 65% to 75% occurring once. Material: peripheral blood. These receptors all come from a human donor with acute or convalescent COVID-19. The donor label of this sample is uncertain.

Ten or more counts support this clone. This chain connects TRBV19 to TRBJ2-3; D not certain. The ends were cut back, 5 bases at V and 2 bases at J, with 14 bases in the middle. Germline assignment: CDR1 LNHDA and CDR2 SQIVND (reference sequence). This CDR3 contains 15 residues. This CDR3 is CASSSNPGSTDTQYF. In nucleotides, the CDR3 is TGTGCCAGTAGTTCGAATCCCGGTTCCACAGATACGCAGTATTTT.

The chain recombines TRBV4-1 with TRBJ2-1; maybe TRBD1 (5 bases). The CDR3 has 15 amino acids. CDR1 MGHRA and CDR2 YSYEKL come from the germline V gene. Trimming removed 0 bases from V and 3 bases from J, with 9 bases in between. CDR3 loop: CASSQETDIYNEQFF. The CDR3 DNA follows: TGCGCCAGCAGCCAAGAGACAGACATCTACAATGAGCAGTTCTTC.

The V and J genes are TRBV30 and TRBJ2-5, with 11 bases matching TRBD2. The CDR3 is made up of 15 amino acids. Trimming removed 3 bases from V and 3 bases from J; junction bases left unmatched: 6. Germline CDR1 GTSNPN, CDR2 SVGIG (reference sequence). CDR3 bases: TGTGCCTGGAGCCCCCTGGGACTAGCGGAAGAGACCCAGTACTTC. As protein: CAWSPLGLAEETQYF.

The V call is TRBV24-1, the J call TRBJ2-5; the match to TRBD1 covers 8 bases. J was trimmed by 5 bases and V by 1 base; bases with no gene match: 5. This CDR3 spans 15 amino acids. Germline V gene lookup returns CDR1 KGHDR and CDR2 SFDVKD. The CDR3 DNA is TGTGCCACCAGTGATTTCAGGACAGGGAGGGAGACCCAGTACTTC. The encoded protein is CATSDFRTGRETQYF.

This chain uses TRBV7-2 with TRBJ1-3, with D possibly TRBD1 on 6 matching bases. The ends were cut back, 2 bases at V and 0 bases at J, with 11 bases in the middle. The germline V gene has CDR1 SGHTA and CDR2 FQGNSA. The CDR3 loop spans 16 amino acids. The CDR3 bases are TGTGCCAGCAGCTTAAGGGGGGGCGGCTCTGGAAACACCATATATTTT. Amino acids: CASSLRGGGSGNTIYF.

This sequence joins TRBV24-1 and TRBJ2-3; maybe TRBD2 (6 bases). Germline assignment: CDR1 KGHDR and CDR2 SFDVKD. Trimming removed 9 bases from V and 2 bases from J, with 8 bases in between. CDR3 length: 12 residues. The CDR3 protein is CATGGNTDTQYF. CDR3 in DNA: TGTGCCACCGGCGGGAACACAGATACGCAGTATTTT.

In its sample, this clone was seen once. The J gene is TRBJ2-5, the V gene TRBV3-1 (or the pseudogene TRBV3-2), with 13 bases lining up with TRBD2. Germline-derived CDR1 and CDR2 are LGHDT and YNNKEL (reference sequence). This CDR3 comprises 17 residues. With 5 bases clipped from V and 4 bases from J, the junction kept 10 bases outside the gene matches. The CDR3 here is CASSSLLAGGQGETQYF. For the CDR3, the DNA is TGTGCCAGCAGCTCTCTACTAGCGGGGGGGCAGGGAGAGACCCAGTACTTC.

The chain is built from TRBV4-1 and TRBJ2-1; 13 bases agree with TRBD2. The CDR3 has 16 amino acids. The germline gives CDR1 MGHRA, CDR2 YSYEKL. Trimming took 4 bases from V and 4 from J; bases not matched to a gene: 4. The chain's CDR3 is CASSPWTSGGYNEQFF. The CDR3 DNA sequence: TGCGCCAGCAGCCCCTGGACTAGCGGGGGATACAATGAGCAGTTCTTC.

This chain links TRBV5-1 with TRBJ2-5; 11 bases align to TRBD1. This CDR3 spans 17 amino acids. Germline CDR1 SGHRS, CDR2 YFSETQ. Trimming cost V 2 bases and J 5 bases; bases outside gene matches: 11. The CDR3 reads CASSLDGTGGLLETQYF. The CDR3 region has the DNA TGCGCCAGCAGCTTAGACGGGACAGGGGGGCTGTTGGAGACCCAGTACTTC.

The chain carries TRBV13 and TRBJ2-3; 12 bases match TRBD2. The CDR3 has 17 amino acids. J gave up 9 bases and V 0 bases, and 10 bases lay outside the gene matches. Germline CDR1 and CDR2: PRHDT and FYEKMQ (reference sequence). The CDR3 sequence is CASSLGPASGGADTQYF. CDR3 bases: TGTGCCAGCAGCTTAGGCCCGGCTAGCGGGGGGGCCGACACGCAGTATTTT.

The chain has TRBV12-3 or TRBV12-4 and TRBJ1-1; unclear D gene. V was pared by 6 bases and J by 6 bases, with 11 bases between. This CDR3 has 12 amino acids. The CDR3 reads CASREGGAEAFF. The CDR3 coding sequence is TGTGCCAGCAGGGAGGGCGGGGCTGAAGCTTTCTTT.

The chain couples TRBV9 to TRBJ1-3; D gene ambiguous. From germline, CDR1 is SGDLS and CDR2 YYNGEE. This CDR3 spans 13 amino acids. V lost 7 bases and J 0 bases, leaving 8 bases between the germline ends. The CDR3 loop reads CASGTGSGNTIYF. In nucleotides, the CDR3 is TGTGCCAGCGGTACCGGCTCTGGAAACACCATATATTTT.

This clone occurred many times. The chain uses TRBV6-4 and TRBJ1-1; TRBD1 agrees at 8 bases. Trimming cost V 6 bases and J 4 bases; bases outside gene matches: 7. The CDR3 loop spans 14 amino acids. Germline assignment: CDR1 MRHNA and CDR2 SNTAGT. CDR3 DNA: TGTGCCAGCAGAGACACCGACAGGGGCACTGAAGCTTTCTTT. Its protein product is CASRDTDRGTEAFF.

This clone was seen more than once but under ten times. V usage is TRBV7-2 and J usage is TRBJ1-1; D is unclear. CDR1 and CDR2 from the germline V gene are SGHTA and FQGNSA. The CDR3 totals 14 residues. V was shortened by 1 base and J by 5 bases, with 11 bases between the two germline ends. Written as DNA, the CDR3 is TGTGCCAGCAGCTTAGAGTTGGGGAGGACTGAAGCTTTCTTT. It codes for CASSLELGRTEAFF.

The CDR3, as DNA: TGCGCCAGCAGCCACGGAGGACAGGGAAACTATGGCTACACCTTC. This translates into CASSHGGQGNYGYTF. V and J are TRBV5-1 and TRBJ1-2; 8 bases map to TRBD1. The germline CDR1 and CDR2 sequences are SGHRS and YFSETQ. This CDR3 region has 15 residues. Losses at the gene ends were 4 bases for V and 2 bases for J; bases not matched to a gene: 7.

The chain carries TRBV12-3 or TRBV12-4 and TRBJ1-1, with TRBD1 as a possible D gene (6 bases). The CDR3 length is 13 residues. V lost 6 bases and J lost 5, with 13 bases in between. The CDR3 DNA follows: TGTGCCAGCAGCATCCCACAGGGAACTGAAGCTTTCTTT. It codes for CASSIPQGTEAFF.

This rearrangement joins TRBV5-5 to TRBJ1-2; D might be TRBD1 (6 bases). The CDR3 totals 16 residues. Germline V lookup: CDR1 SGHKS, CDR2 YYEKEE (reference sequence). Trimming shortened V by 1 base and J by 4 bases, and 17 bases separated the two germline ends. The CDR3 nucleotides read TGTGCCAGCAGCTTGAATCCCGGTCAGGGGATCTATGGCTACACCTTC. Amino acid sequence: CASSLNPGQGIYGYTF.

This chain joins TRBV9 and TRBJ2-1; 8 nucleotides agree with TRBD1. Trimming removed 7 bases from V and 6 bases from J; junction bases left unmatched: 12. Germline V gene sequence: CDR1 SGDLS, CDR2 YYNGEE. There are 15 residues in the CDR3. The CDR3 region is CASGEGTGRPNEQFF. CDR3 bases: TGTGCCAGCGGAGAGGGGACAGGAAGGCCCAATGAGCAGTTCTTC.

The V and J genes are TRBV30 and TRBJ1-6, with D hard to call. The CDR3 has 13 residues. Deletions cut 0 bases from V and 5 bases from J, with 5 bases between. Germline loops: CDR1 GTSNPN, CDR2 SVGIG (reference sequence). The CDR3 loop is CAWSVRDNSPLHF. CDR3 DNA sequence: TGTGCCTGGAGTGTACGCGATAATTCACCCCTCCACTTT.

The CDR3 region is CASSLFPFSTDTQYF. As DNA, the CDR3 is TGTGCCAGCAGCCTCTTCCCCTTCTCCACAGATACGCAGTATTTT. This chain links TRBV5-4 with TRBJ2-3; D uncertain. Trimming left V 4 bases short and J 2 bases short, with 14 bases between. The CDR3 consists of 15 residues. Germline CDR1 and CDR2: SGHNT and YYREEE (reference sequence).